This is a list of T cell receptor beta chains from one sample in a study of blood T cell repertoires in COVID-19. Clones were sequenced by immunoSEQ multiplex PCR, and TCRdb holds only the in-frame ones, with some missing. Here the sample spans 200,000 to 250,000 clones, 82% being singletons. What was sequenced was PBMCs or T cells enriched from blood (not recorded which). These TCRs come from a woman aged 55-69 years who had recovered from COVID-19. The CDR3 runs from the conserved cysteine through the conserved F or W. Fields, in order: clone size, J gene, V gene, D gene, CDR3 DNA, CDR3 protein. D genes are given only for firm matches. The listing skips clone size in some rows; elsewhere it reads once, few, many or a size class.

>-|TRBJ2-5|TRBV7-2|-
TGTGCCAGCAGCTTAGTTTTGTTGGGGGGGCTTGAGACCCAGTACTTC
CASSLVLLGGLETQYF
>-|TRBJ2-5|TRBV19|-
TGTGCCAGTAGTCTCGGGGAGACCCAGTACTTC
CASSLGETQYF
>-|TRBJ2-1|TRBV11-2|TRBD2
TGTGCCAGCAGCTCAGGACTAGCGGGGGGGTTCAATGAGCAGTTCTTC
CASSSGLAGGFNEQFF
>-|TRBJ1-3|TRBV2|TRBD1
TGTGCCAGCAGAACCGGGACAGCCCTCTCTGGAAACACCATATATTTT
CASRTGTALSGNTIYF
>-|TRBJ1-3|TRBV11-1|-
TGTGCCAGCAGCGAAACAACAGGGAGCATAGGAAACACCATATATTTT
CASSETTGSIGNTIYF
>-|TRBJ1-2|TRBV5-1|-
TGCGCCAGCAGCTTGGACGGGCAGGGATATGGCTACACCTTC
CASSLDGQGYGYTF
>-|TRBJ1-1|TRBV7-9|-
TGTGCCAGCAGCCAAATTGAGTGGGCTTTCTTT
CASSQIEWAFF
>many|TRBJ2-2|TRBV30|TRBD1
TGTGCCTGGAGTGCCCCCGACAGGGCAGCCGGGGAGCTGTTTTTT
CAWSAPDRAAGELFF
>-|TRBJ1-3|TRBV6-6|TRBD1
TGTGCCAGCAGTCCCGACAGGGCTCGTATGACTGGAAACACCATATATTTT
CASSPDRARMTGNTIYF
>-|TRBJ1-3|TRBV4-3|-
TGCGCCAGCAGCGAGAACTCTGGAAACACCATATATTTT
CASSENSGNTIYF
>-|TRBJ2-2|TRBV3-1/TRBV3-2|TRBD1
TGTGCCAGCAGCCTGGGACAGGGGCTCACCGGGGAGCTGTTTTTT
CASSLGQGLTGELFF
>-|TRBJ1-5|TRBV27|TRBD1
TGTGCCAGCGGAGGGACAGGGTATGACCAGCCCCAGCATTTT
CASGGTGYDQPQHF
>-|TRBJ2-7|TRBV5-1|TRBD1
TGCGCCAGCAGCTACGGGGACAGGGATACCTACGAGCAGTACTTC
CASSYGDRDTYEQYF
>-|TRBJ1-2|TRBV7-9|-
TGTGCCAGCAGCTTAGGACAGCATAACTATGGCTACACCTTC
CASSLGQHNYGYTF
>-|TRBJ1-1|TRBV7-6|TRBD1
TGTGCCTTACAAGACAGGGAGGCTTTCTTT
CALQDREAFF
>once|TRBJ2-1|TRBV6-4|TRBD1
TGTGCCAGCAGTGCGAGGCAGGGGGCGCTTGGTGAGCAGTTCTTC
CASSARQGALGEQFF
>-|TRBJ2-2|TRBV3-1/TRBV3-2|TRBD2
TGTGCCAGCAGCCCCGGACTAGCGGGAGAGGCCACTTTT
CASSPGLAGEATF
>-|TRBJ1-2|TRBV19|TRBD1
TGTGCCAGTAGATCCGGGACAGGGAACTATGGCTACACCTTC
CASRSGTGNYGYTF
>once|TRBJ1-5|TRBV20-1|-
TGCAGTGCCGGGTATCAGCCCCAGCATTTT
CSAGYQPQHF